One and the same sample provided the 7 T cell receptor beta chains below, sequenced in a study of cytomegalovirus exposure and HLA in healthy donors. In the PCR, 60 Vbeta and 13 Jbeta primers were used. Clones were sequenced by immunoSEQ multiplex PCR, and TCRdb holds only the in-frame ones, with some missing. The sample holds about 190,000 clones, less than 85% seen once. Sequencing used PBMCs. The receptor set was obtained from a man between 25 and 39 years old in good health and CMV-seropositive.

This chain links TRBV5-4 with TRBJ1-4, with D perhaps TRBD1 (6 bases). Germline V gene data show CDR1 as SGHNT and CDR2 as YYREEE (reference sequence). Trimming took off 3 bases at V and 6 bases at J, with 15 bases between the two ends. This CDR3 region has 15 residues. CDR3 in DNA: TGTGCCAGCAGCTGGGGGCGGGGGCGAGATGAAAAACTGTTTTTT. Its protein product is CASSWGRGRDEKLFF.

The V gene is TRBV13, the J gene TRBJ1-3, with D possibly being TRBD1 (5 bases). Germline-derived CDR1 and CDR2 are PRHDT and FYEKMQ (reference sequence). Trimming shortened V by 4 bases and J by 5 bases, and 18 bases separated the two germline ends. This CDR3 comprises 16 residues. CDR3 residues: CASSSPTGGERNTIYF. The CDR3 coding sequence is TGTGCCAGCAGCTCCCCCACAGGAGGGGAAAGAAACACCATATATTTT. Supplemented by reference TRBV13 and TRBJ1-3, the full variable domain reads AAGVIQSPRHLIKEKRETATLKCYPIPRHDTVYWYQQGPGQDPQFLISFYEKMQSDKGSIPDRFSAQQFSDYHSELNMSSLELGDSALYFCASSSPTGGERNTIYFGEGSWLTVV.

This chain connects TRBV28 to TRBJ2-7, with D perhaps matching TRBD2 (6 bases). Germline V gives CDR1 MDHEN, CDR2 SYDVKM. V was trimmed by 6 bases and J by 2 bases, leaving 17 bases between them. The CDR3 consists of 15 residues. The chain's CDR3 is CASSLSRRAPYEQYF. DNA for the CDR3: TGTGCCAGCAGCCTATCGCGGAGGGCCCCCTACGAGCAGTACTTC.

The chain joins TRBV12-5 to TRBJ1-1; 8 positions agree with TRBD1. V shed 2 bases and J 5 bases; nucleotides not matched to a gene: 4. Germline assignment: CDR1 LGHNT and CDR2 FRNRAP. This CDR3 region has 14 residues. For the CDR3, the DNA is TGTGCTAGTGGTTTGCCAGGGGGCGGAACTGAAGCTTTCTTT. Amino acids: CASGLPGGGTEAFF.

For the CDR3, the DNA is TGCGCCAGCAGCCCGGCCGGGACAGGGGCTCAAGAGACCCAGTACTTC. It codes for CASSPAGTGAQETQYF. The chain carries TRBV4-1 and TRBJ2-5, with 10 bases that match TRBD1. V dropped 4 bases and J dropped 2; count of bases not matched to a gene: 7. The CDR3 loop spans 16 amino acids. Germline-derived CDR1 and CDR2 are MGHRA and YSYEKL.

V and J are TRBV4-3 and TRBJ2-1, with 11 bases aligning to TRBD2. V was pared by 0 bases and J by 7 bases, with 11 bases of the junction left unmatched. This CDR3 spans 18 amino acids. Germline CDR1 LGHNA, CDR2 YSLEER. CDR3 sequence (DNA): TGCGCCAGCAGCCAAGATCCTGGGAATAGCGGGGGGGTAAATGAGCAGTTCTTC. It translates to CASSQDPGNSGGVNEQFF.

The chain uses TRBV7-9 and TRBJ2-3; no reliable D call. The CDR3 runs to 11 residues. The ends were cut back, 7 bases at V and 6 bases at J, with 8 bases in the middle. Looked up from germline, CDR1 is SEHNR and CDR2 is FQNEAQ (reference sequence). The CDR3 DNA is TGTGCCAGCACCCTTCGTGATACGCAGTATTTT. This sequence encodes CASTLRDTQYF.